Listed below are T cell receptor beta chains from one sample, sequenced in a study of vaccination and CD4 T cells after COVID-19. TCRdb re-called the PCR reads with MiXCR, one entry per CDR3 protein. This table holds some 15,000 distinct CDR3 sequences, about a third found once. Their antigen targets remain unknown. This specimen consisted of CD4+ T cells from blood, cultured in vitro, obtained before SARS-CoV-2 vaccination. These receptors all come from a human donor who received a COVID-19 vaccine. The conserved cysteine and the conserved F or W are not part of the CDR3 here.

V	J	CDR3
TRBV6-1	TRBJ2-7	AIRAGTSYEQY
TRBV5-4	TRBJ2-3	ASSLERRGDSTDTQY
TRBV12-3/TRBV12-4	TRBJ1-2	ASSLAREGLYGYT
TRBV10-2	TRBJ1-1	ASSEQGNTEAF
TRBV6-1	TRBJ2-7	ASSEAVVTVNEQY
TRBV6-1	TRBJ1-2	ASSEGKYGYT
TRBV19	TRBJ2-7	ASSMTGSYEQY
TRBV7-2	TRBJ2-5	ASSPYQETQY
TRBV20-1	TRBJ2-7	SARDRGFSYEQY
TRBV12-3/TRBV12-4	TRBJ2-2	ASSIGLNTGELF
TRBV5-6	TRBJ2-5	ASSLTGTGKETRY
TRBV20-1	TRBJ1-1	SARDQGGNTEAF
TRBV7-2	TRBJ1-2	ASSSRSFYGYT
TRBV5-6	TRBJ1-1	ASSTLVWNTEAF
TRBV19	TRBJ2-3	ASRRGPGTDTQY
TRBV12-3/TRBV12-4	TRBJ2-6	ASSFTGGGGANVLT
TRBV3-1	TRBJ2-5	ASSQVLSVHQETQY
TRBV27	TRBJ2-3	ASSLGTSGGAWY
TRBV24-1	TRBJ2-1	ATSDAAQGNEQF
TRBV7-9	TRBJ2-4	ASSLAFSRTGESKNIQY
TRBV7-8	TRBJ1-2	ASSLAFRYGYT
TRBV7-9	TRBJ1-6	ASSLGQTYNSPLH
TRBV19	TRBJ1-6	ASSISAGESYSPLH
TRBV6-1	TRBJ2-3	ASSRDRVAGVMVGTDTQY
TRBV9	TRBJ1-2	ASSALGAPVPYGYT
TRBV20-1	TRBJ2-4	SAIQWDRGNENIQY
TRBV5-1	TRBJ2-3	ASGPDRTDTQY
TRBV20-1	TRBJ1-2	SAREGPRGGGYT
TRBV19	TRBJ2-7	ASSGIAGGSSYEQY
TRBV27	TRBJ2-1	ASSSHRTVRRGYNEQF
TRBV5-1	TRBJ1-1	ASSPRTGRKNTEAF
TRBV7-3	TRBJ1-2	ASSKTTGLAYGYT
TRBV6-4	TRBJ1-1	ATSPRHRRVCATEAF
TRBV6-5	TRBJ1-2	ASSSRGNGYT
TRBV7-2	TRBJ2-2	ASSVAGVGSAGGELF
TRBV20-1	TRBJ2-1	SAVPTDEQF
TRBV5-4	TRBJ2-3	ASSSDRVTSTDTQY
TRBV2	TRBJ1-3	ASSWTVSGNTIY
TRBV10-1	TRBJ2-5	ASSAGLAGGQETQY
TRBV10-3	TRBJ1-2	AISVTGEMGYGYT
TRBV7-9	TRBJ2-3	ASSLVVAGDTQY
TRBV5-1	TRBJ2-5	ASSLVLGQETQY
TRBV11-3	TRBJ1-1	ASSPPTGVNTEAF
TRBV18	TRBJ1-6	ASSPILAGDNSPLH
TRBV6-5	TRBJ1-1	ASSDSRQGEAF